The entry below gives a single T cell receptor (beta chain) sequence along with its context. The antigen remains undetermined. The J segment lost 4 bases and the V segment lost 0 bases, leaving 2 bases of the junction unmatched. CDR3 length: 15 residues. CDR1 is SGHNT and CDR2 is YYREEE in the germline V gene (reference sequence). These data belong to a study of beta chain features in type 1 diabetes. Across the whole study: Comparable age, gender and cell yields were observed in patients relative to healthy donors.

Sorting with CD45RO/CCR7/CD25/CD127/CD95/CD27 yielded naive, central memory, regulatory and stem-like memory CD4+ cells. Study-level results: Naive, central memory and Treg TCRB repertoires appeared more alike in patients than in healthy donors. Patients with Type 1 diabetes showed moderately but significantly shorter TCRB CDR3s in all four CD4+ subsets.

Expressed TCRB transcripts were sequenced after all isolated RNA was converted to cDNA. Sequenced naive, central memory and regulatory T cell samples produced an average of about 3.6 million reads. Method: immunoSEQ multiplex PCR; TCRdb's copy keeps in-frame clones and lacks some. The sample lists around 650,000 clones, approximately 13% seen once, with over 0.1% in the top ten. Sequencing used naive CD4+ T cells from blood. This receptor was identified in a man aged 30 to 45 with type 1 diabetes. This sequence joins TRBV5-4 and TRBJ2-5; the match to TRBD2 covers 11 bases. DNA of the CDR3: TGTGCCAGCAGCTTGGGTAGCGGGGGGGCAGAGACCCAGTACTTC. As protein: CASSLGSGGAETQYF.